This T cell receptor (beta chain) appears in the sequencing data of a study of CD8 T cells in ankylosing spondylitis. TCRdb re-called the 5' RACE reads with MiXCR, one entry per CDR3 protein. The sample consists of around 140,000 distinct CDR3 sequences, 9.5% to 12% of them appearing once. This clonotype was counted at least ten times. The CDR3 contains 14 residues. The V end lost 1 base, the J end lost 4 bases, and 8 bases lay between the germline ends. Germline CDR1 reads SGDLS; CDR2 reads YYNGEE. The chain recombines TRBV9 with TRBJ2-2; no definite D call. The clonotype comes from a female donor with ankylosing spondylitis or in good health (not recorded which). The sample consisted of blood, either unsorted or a sorted T cell fraction (not recorded which). The CDR3 loop is CASSVNTITGELFF. CDR3 DNA: TGTGCCAGCAGCGTAAACACCATCACCGGGGAGCTGTTTTTT.